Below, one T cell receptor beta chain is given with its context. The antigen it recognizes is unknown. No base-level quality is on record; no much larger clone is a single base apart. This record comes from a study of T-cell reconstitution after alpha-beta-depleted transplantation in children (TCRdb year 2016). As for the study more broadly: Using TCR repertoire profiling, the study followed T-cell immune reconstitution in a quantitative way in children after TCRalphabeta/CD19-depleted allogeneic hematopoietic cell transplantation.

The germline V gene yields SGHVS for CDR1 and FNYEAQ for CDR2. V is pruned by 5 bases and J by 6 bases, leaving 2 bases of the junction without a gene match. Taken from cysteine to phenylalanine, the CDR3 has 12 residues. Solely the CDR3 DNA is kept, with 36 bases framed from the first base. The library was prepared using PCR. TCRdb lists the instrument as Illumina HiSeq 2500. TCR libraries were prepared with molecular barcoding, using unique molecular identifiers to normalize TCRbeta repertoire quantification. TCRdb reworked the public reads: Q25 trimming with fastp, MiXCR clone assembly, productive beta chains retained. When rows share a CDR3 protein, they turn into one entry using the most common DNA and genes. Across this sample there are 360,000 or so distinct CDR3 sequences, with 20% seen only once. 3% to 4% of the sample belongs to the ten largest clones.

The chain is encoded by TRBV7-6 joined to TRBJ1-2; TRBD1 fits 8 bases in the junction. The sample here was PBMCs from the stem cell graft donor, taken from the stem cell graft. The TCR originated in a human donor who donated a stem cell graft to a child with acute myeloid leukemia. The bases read TGTGCCAGCAGCGACAGGGGAGATGGCTACACCTTC. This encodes CASSDRGDGYTF.